This T cell receptor beta chain derives from a study of OX40 agonist ivuxolimab in advanced cancers. Study information: Of the patients, three showed partial responses, one with hepatocellular carcinoma and two with cutaneous melanoma.

Study observations and caveats: Partial responders dosed at 0.1-3.0 mg/kg displayed clonal expansion ranking among the lowest. Both CD4+ and CD8+ T cell populations in blood had undergone clonal expansion by week 6 at 0.1 to 3.0 mg/kg.

Clones were sequenced by immunoSEQ multiplex PCR, and TCRdb holds only the in-frame ones, with some missing. The repertoire holds some 95,000 clones, with about 85% as singletons. The CDR3 runs 15 residues. Germline V lookup: CDR1 MDHEN, CDR2 SYDVKM. V dropped 6 bases and J dropped 1 base, with 15 bases sitting between them. Points on this clone: Its cognate antigen is unknown.

This TCR derives from an adult with an advanced solid tumor such as melanoma, head and neck, liver or kidney cancer. The J gene is TRBJ1-2, the V gene TRBV28, with a tentative D call TRBD1 (5 bases). This material consisted of CD4+ or CD8+ T cells sorted from blood, taken in a trial of the OX40 agonist ivuxolimab. CDR3 coding DNA: TGTGCCAGCAGCCCGGGAGGGGATCTTAACTATGGCTACACCTTC. It codes for CASSPGGDLNYGYTF.